The rows below give T cell receptor beta chains drawn from one sample of a study of blood T cell repertoires in COVID-19. TCRdb keeps only in-frame clones here, not all; method: immunoSEQ multiplex PCR. The sample includes about 270,000 clones, 88% seen only once; the top ten take 2.5% to 3%. Sequences were obtained from PBMCs or T cells enriched from blood (not recorded which). The receptors come from a woman aged 50 to 65 who had recovered from COVID-19. CDR3s include the opening cysteine and the closing phenylalanine or tryptophan. A D gene is named only where the DNA matches it firmly. Not every row has a clone size; where given, it reads once, few, many or a size class.

NA	once	TRBV24-1	TRBJ1-1	TGTGCCACCAGGGCCCCGGGGGAAGGGGCTGAAGCTTTCTTT	CATRAPGEGAEAFF
NA	NA	TRBV14	TRBJ1-4	TGTGCCAGCAGCCAACGGGTCTCAACTAATGAAAAACTGTTTTTT	CASSQRVSTNEKLFF
NA	NA	TRBV7-9	TRBJ2-3	TGTGCCAGCAGCTCGGGACTGGAAAGCACAGATACGCAGTATTTT	CASSSGLESTDTQYF
NA	NA	TRBV30	TRBJ1-2	TGTGCCTGGAGTAAAAGCAAGCTCGCATCGGGACACCTCTATGGCTACACCTTC	CAWSKSKLASGHLYGYTF
TRBD2	NA	TRBV5-5	TRBJ2-4	TGTGCCAGCAGCCTGAGCGGGAGAAAAGCCAAAAACATTCAGTACTTC	CASSLSGRKAKNIQYF
TRBD1	NA	TRBV7-2	TRBJ1-2	TGTGCCAGCAGCATCCGGACAGGGGCCTTCTATGGCTACACCTTC	CASSIRTGAFYGYTF
NA	NA	TRBV28	TRBJ2-5	TGTGCCAGCAGTTCGGGGGTGCTGGCGGAGACCCAGTACTTC	CASSSGVLAETQYF
NA	NA	TRBV6-4	TRBJ2-7	TGTGCCAGCAGTGACTCCAACAGGGTAGACCCGGTCGGGCAGTACTTC	CASSDSNRVDPVGQYF
TRBD1	NA	TRBV7-2	TRBJ1-2	TGTGCCAGCAGCCTGGACAGGGGCGGTCTAGGTGGCTACACCTTC	CASSLDRGGLGGYTF
NA	once	TRBV5-1	TRBJ1-3	TGCGCCAGCAGCTTGCAGACAGTCGGCTCTGGAAACACCATATATTTT	CASSLQTVGSGNTIYF
TRBD2	NA	TRBV6-2/TRBV6-3	TRBJ2-1	TGTGCCAGCAGTTACTTGACACTAGCGGGAAAAGATGAGCAGTTCTTC	CASSYLTLAGKDEQFF
TRBD1	once	TRBV19	TRBJ2-1	TGTGCCAGTAGTATAACAGGGGACTACAATGAGCAGTTCTTC	CASSITGDYNEQFF
TRBD1	once	TRBV28	TRBJ1-2	TGTGCCAGCAGTTCCCCAGGACAGGAGGTTAGTCGCTATGGCTACACCTTC	CASSSPGQEVSRYGYTF
NA	NA	TRBV27	TRBJ2-1	TGTGCCAGCAGTTTACGGGAGTCCAATGAGCAGTTCTTC	CASSLRESNEQFF
TRBD1	once	TRBV5-1	TRBJ2-4	TGCGCCAGCAGCTTATCCATCAGTACAGGGGTAGCCAAAAACATTCAGTACTTC	CASSLSISTGVAKNIQYF
NA	NA	TRBV3-1/TRBV3-2	TRBJ2-3	TGTGCCAGCAGCCAGGGGCGACATACGCAGTATTTT	CASSQGRHTQYF
NA	NA	TRBV14	TRBJ2-2	TGTGCCAGCAGCCAAGCCACAGGGCGTCGGGAGCTGTTTTTT	CASSQATGRRELFF
NA	NA	TRBV4-3	TRBJ1-3	TGCGCCAGCAGCCAAGGGGGGCAGGCTGGAAACACCATATATTTT	CASSQGGQAGNTIYF
NA	NA	TRBV7-8	TRBJ2-2	TGTGCCAGCAGCTCCGTGGGGGGACCGAACACCGGGGAGCTGTTTTTT	CASSSVGGPNTGELFF
NA	NA	TRBV7-8	TRBJ1-5	TGTGCCAGCAGCTTATCTTTAAATCAGCCCCAGCATTTT	CASSLSLNQPQHF
NA	NA	TRBV7-9	TRBJ2-5	TGTGCCAGCAGCTTATCGCGGATCGCACGGGAGACCCAGTACTTC	CASSLSRIARETQYF
TRBD1	NA	TRBV28	TRBJ1-2	TGTGCCAGCAGGTTTTCGGGGACAGCGCCCTTTATTACTAACTATGGCTACACCTTC	CASRFSGTAPFITNYGYTF
NA	NA	TRBV3-1/TRBV3-2	TRBJ2-7	TGTGCCAGCAGCCAGTCGGCCTACGAGCAGTACTTC	CASSQSAYEQYF
TRBD2	NA	TRBV5-4	TRBJ2-2	TGTGCCAGCAGCTTGGCTCTAGCGGAGACCGGGGAGCTGTTTTTT	CASSLALAETGELFF
NA	NA	TRBV2	TRBJ1-1	TGTGCCAGCACTTTTCACCAGGGGCTTTTGAACACTGAAGCTTTCTTT	CASTFHQGLLNTEAFF
TRBD1	once	TRBV30	TRBJ1-2	TGTGCCTGGAGTAAGGACAGGGTGCCCCCTAACTATGGCTACACCTTC	CAWSKDRVPPNYGYTF
TRBD2	NA	TRBV19	TRBJ2-4	TGTGCCAGTAGTATAGGGGGTAGCGGGCCCCACCAGTACTTC	CASSIGGSGPHQYF
NA	NA	TRBV6-5	TRBJ2-7	TGTGCCAGCAGTTACTCGCGGGGCGCGATCTCCTACGAGCAGTACTTC	CASSYSRGAISYEQYF
NA	NA	TRBV28	TRBJ2-7	TGTGCCAGCAGTTTATCCGAAAGGACTGCCCCGTACGAGCAGTACTTC	CASSLSERTAPYEQYF
NA	NA	TRBV4-2	TRBJ1-1	TGTGCCAGCAGCCAAAGGGGTCCTGAAGCTTTCTTT	CASSQRGPEAFF
NA	NA	TRBV7-8	TRBJ1-2	TGTGCCAGCAGCCCGGGACACATTAACTATGGCTACACCTTC	CASSPGHINYGYTF
TRBD1	few	TRBV6-4	TRBJ1-1	TGTGCCAGCAGCGCCGGGACAGGGGCCCGTGAAGCTTTCTTT	CASSAGTGAREAFF
TRBD1	NA	TRBV7-9	TRBJ2-3	TGTGCCAGCAGCTTGCCCGCCGGGACAGACCACACAGATACGCAGTATTTT	CASSLPAGTDHTDTQYF
TRBD1	NA	TRBV6-5	TRBJ2-1	TGTGCCAGCAGTTACTCCCTCCGACAGGGGGCGAATGAGCAGTTCTTC	CASSYSLRQGANEQFF
NA	NA	TRBV29-1	TRBJ2-7	TGCAGCGTTGAAGGCGAGGCGGGTCGGTACTTC	CSVEGEAGRYF
TRBD2	NA	TRBV9	TRBJ2-1	TGTGCCAGCAGCAGGGGAGGGTCCTACAATGAGCAGTTCTTC	CASSRGGSYNEQFF
NA	NA	TRBV3-1/TRBV3-2	TRBJ2-3	TGTGCCAGCAGCCAATCCCAACTAGGTACGCAGTATTTT	CASSQSQLGTQYF
TRBD1	NA	TRBV28	TRBJ1-1	TGTGCCAGCGGATACCGGGACAGGGCGAACACTGAAGCTTTCTTT	CASGYRDRANTEAFF
NA	NA	TRBV7-8	TRBJ1-5	TGTGCCAGCAGCTCTACCTCAGGGGTTCAGCCCCAGCATTTT	CASSSTSGVQPQHF
NA	NA	TRBV29-1	TRBJ1-1	TGCAGCGTTGCTCAGGAATTATACACTGAAGCTTTCTTT	CSVAQELYTEAFF
NA	few	TRBV18	TRBJ2-2	TGTGCCAGCTCACTGACAGGACTCGCGAACACCGGGGAGCTGTTTTTT	CASSLTGLANTGELFF
TRBD2	few	TRBV6-5	TRBJ2-7	TGTGCCAGCGGTTCAAGGACTAGGCCCCCCTACGAGCAGTACTTC	CASGSRTRPPYEQYF
NA	NA	TRBV7-9	TRBJ1-1	TGTGCCAGCAGCTACCTCACATTCATGAACACTGAAGCTTTCTTT	CASSYLTFMNTEAFF
NA	NA	TRBV28	TRBJ1-5	TGTGCCAGCTTCCAGGCTGAACAGCCCCAGCATTTT	CASFQAEQPQHF
TRBD2	NA	TRBV9	TRBJ2-3	TGTGCCAGCAGCGTAAGTAGCGGGACGAGCACAGATACGCAGTATTTT	CASSVSSGTSTDTQYF
TRBD1	NA	TRBV7-2	TRBJ1-3	TGTGCCAGCAGCTGGGGACAGGGAGACTCTGGAAACACCATATATTTT	CASSWGQGDSGNTIYF
TRBD1	NA	TRBV19	TRBJ1-5	TGTGCCAGTAGCGTGACAGGGGGAGCTCAGCCCCAGCATTTT	CASSVTGGAQPQHF
TRBD1	NA	TRBV9	TRBJ1-2	TGTGCCAGCAGCGTTCTCCCGGGACAGGGGGACTATGGCTACACCTTC	CASSVLPGQGDYGYTF